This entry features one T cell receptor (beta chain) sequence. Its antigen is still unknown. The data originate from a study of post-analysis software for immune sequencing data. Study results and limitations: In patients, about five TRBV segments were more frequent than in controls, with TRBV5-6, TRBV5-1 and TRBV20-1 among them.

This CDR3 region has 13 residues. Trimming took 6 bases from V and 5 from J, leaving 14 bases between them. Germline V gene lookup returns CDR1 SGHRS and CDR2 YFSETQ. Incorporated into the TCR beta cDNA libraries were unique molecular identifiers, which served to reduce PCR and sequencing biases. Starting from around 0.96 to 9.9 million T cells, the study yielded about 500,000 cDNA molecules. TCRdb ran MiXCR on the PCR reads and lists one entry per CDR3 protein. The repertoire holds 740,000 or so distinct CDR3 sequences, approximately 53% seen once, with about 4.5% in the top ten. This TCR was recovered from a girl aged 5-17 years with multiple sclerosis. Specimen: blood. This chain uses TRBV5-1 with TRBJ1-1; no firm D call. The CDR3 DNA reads TGCGCCAGCACCCAGGAGGGATGGACTGAAGCTTTCTTT. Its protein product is CASTQEGWTEAFF.